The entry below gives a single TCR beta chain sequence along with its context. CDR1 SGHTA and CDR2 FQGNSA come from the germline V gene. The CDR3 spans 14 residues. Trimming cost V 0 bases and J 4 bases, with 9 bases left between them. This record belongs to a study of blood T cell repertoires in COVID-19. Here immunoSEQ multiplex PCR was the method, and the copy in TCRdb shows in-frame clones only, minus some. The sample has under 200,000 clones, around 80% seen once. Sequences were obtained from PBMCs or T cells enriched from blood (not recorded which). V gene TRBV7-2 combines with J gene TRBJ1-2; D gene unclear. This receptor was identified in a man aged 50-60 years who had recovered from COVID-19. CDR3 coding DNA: TGTGCCAGCAGCTTAGCGCGGGGAGGCTATGGCTACACCTTC. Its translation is CASSLARGGYGYTF.